The 27 T cell receptor beta chains below all came from one sample that was sequenced in a study of post-analysis software for immune sequencing data. For these receptors, no antigen is known. cDNA libraries for TCR beta contained unique molecular identifiers. TCRdb processed the PCR reads anew with MiXCR; each CDR3 protein has one entry. The sample lists roughly 540,000 distinct CDR3 sequences, approximately 31% occurring once. Findings and limits, study-wide: With TRBV5-6, TRBV5-1 and TRBV20-1 included, about five TRBV segments were more frequent in patients than in controls.

Sequenced sample: blood. The receptors were sampled from a girl between 2 and 17 years old with multiple sclerosis.

This clonotype appeared a few times. The chain's CDR3 is CSASSLLDWNTEAFF. The CDR3 DNA reads TGCAGTGCTTCTTCCCTCTTGGATTGGAACACTGAAGCTTTCTTT. The chain joins TRBV20-1 to TRBJ1-1; D gene uncertain. Per germline, CDR1 DFQATT and CDR2 SNEGSKA (reference sequence). The CDR3 length is 15 residues. Trimming cost V 5 bases and J 1 base, with 17 bases left between them.

This clonotype was seen a few times. V gene TRBV20-1 combines with J gene TRBJ1-2, with D uncertain. The germline V and J ends were trimmed by 7 bases and 8 bases, with 17 bases remaining between them. This CDR3 contains 12 residues. Per germline, CDR1 DFQATT and CDR2 SNEGSKA (reference sequence). CDR3 loop: CSGPPGGIGYTF. The CDR3 DNA follows: TGCAGTGGCCCTCCGGGAGGAATAGGCTACACCTTC.

The V call is TRBV20-1, the J call TRBJ2-1; 13 bases map to TRBD2. The trim removed 3 bases at V and 3 bases at J, leaving 5 bases unmatched. The germline V gene encodes CDR1 DFQATT and CDR2 SNEGSKA (reference sequence). The CDR3 is 16 residues long. The CDR3 sequence: CSASTSGGAFYNEQFF. The CDR3 nucleotides read TGCAGTGCTAGCACTAGCGGGGGGGCGTTCTACAATGAGCAGTTCTTC.

The V gene is TRBV5-1, the J gene TRBJ1-2, with D tentatively TRBD1 (6 bases). The CDR3 is 13 amino acids. Germline lookup yields CDR1 SGHRS and CDR2 YFSETQ. Trimming removed 5 bases at V and 4 bases at J, with 12 bases between. The CDR3: CASRQGGLYGYTF. The CDR3, as DNA: TGCGCCAGCAGACAGGGTGGCCTCTATGGCTACACCTTC.

The chain employs TRBV5-5 and TRBJ2-2; D unclear. The germline V and J ends were trimmed by 0 bases and 6 bases, with 12 bases remaining between them. CDR1 is SGHKS and CDR2 is YYEKEE in the germline V gene (reference sequence). There are 15 residues in the CDR3. CDR3 nucleotides: TGTGCCAGCAGCTTGGGTCTCAGTGTAGCCGGGGAGCTGTTTTTT. It translates to CASSLGLSVAGELFF.

V is TRBV29-1 and J is TRBJ1-5; possible D gene TRBD1, 6 bases. The CDR3 sequence is 16 residues long. The V end was cut by 8 bases, the J end by 0 bases, with 20 bases between. Looked up from germline, CDR1 is SQVTM and CDR2 is ANQGSEA. The CDR3 DNA is TGCAGCCCTCCGGTCCCGTACAGGGATAGCAATCAGCCCCAGCATTTT. It encodes CSPPVPYRDSNQPQHF.

The rearrangement links TRBV9 to TRBJ1-2, with 11 nucleotides matching TRBD1. V lost 2 bases, J lost 10 bases, and 13 bases stayed unmatched. The CDR3 is 16 amino acids. Per the germline V gene, CDR1 is SGDLS and CDR2 is YYNGEE. The CDR3: CASSVSGTGGVGDYTF. The CDR3 bases are TGTGCCAGCAGCGTTTCCGGGACAGGGGGAGTTGGAGACTACACCTTC.

The chain recombines TRBV20-1 with TRBJ1-6; D not resolved. CDR1 is DFQATT and CDR2 is SNEGSKA in the germline V gene (reference sequence). Trimming removed 3 bases from V and 7 bases from J, with 13 bases in between. The CDR3 is 14 residues long. CDR3 sequence: CSARSSGLNSPLHF. Written as DNA, the CDR3 is TGCAGTGCTAGGAGTTCGGGTCTAAATTCACCCCTCCACTTT.

V gene TRBV18 combines with J gene TRBJ2-1; TRBD1 matches 9 bases. The junction had 6 bases not matched to a gene; V was cut back by 6 bases and J by 9 bases. The CDR3 is 13 residues long. Germline loops: CDR1 KGHSH, CDR2 LQKENI. The CDR3 region is CASSPETGGEQFF. In DNA form, the CDR3 reads TGTGCCAGCTCGCCAGAGACAGGGGGTGAGCAGTTCTTC.

V gene TRBV6-1 combines with J gene TRBJ2-1; possible D gene TRBD1, 6 bases. CDR1 and CDR2 from the germline V gene are MNHNS and SASEGT. The V end was cut by 1 base, the J end by 2 bases, with 12 bases between. The CDR3 loop spans 16 amino acids. As DNA, the CDR3 is TGTGCCAGCAGTGAAGTGAGGACAGTTCCCTACAATGAGCAGTTCTTC. Protein sequence: CASSEVRTVPYNEQFF.

This chain links TRBV20-1 with TRBJ1-5; D uncertain. Trimming cost V 6 bases and J 3 bases, with 12 bases left between them. CDR3 length: 13 residues. Germline lookup yields CDR1 DFQATT and CDR2 SNEGSKA (reference sequence). CDR3 DNA sequence: TGCAGTGCCCTCCTGGGCCTCAATCAGCCCCAGCATTTT. Translating it yields CSALLGLNQPQHF.

This sequence joins TRBV6-5 and TRBJ1-2; 7 positions match TRBD1. Germline CDR1 MNHEY, CDR2 SVGAGI. J lost 5 bases, V lost 6 bases, and 6 bases had no gene match. The CDR3 covers 13 residues. DNA of the CDR3: TGTGCCAGCAGGTTATCAGGGGGTTATGGCTACACCTTC. As protein: CASRLSGGYGYTF.

The chain combines TRBV5-1 with TRBJ2-7; the D gene could be TRBD1 or TRBD2 (6 bases each). The germline V gene has CDR1 SGHRS and CDR2 YFSETQ. This CDR3 has 14 residues. Trimming pared 0 bases from V and 6 bases from J, leaving 13 bases between. The CDR3 reads CASSLVRGAFEQYF. CDR3 nucleotides: TGCGCCAGCAGCTTGGTGAGGGGGGCCTTCGAGCAGTACTTC.

There are a few counts of this clonotype. This chain links TRBV7-8 with TRBJ2-1; 10 nucleotides line up with TRBD1. Trimming cost V 2 bases and J 9 bases; bases outside gene matches: 10. The CDR3 is 16 residues long. Per the germline V gene, CDR1 is SGHVS and CDR2 is FQNEAQ. Here the CDR3 DNA reads TGTGCCAGCAGCTTATCTTGGGACAGGGGAGGGGCTGAGCAGTTCTTC. This encodes CASSLSWDRGGAEQFF.

The rearrangement links TRBV19 to TRBJ1-5; 7 bases agree with TRBD1. V shed 5 bases and J 6 bases; nucleotides not matched to a gene: 7. Germline values: CDR1 LNHDA, CDR2 SQIVND (reference sequence). The CDR3 totals 14 residues. The DNA of the CDR3 is TGTGCCAGTAGTGTGACAGGGCTCATTCAGCCCCAGCATTTT. This codes for CASSVTGLIQPQHF.

The gene calls are TRBV6-2 or TRBV6-3 and TRBJ2-5; either TRBD1 or TRBD2 may fit D (5 bases each). CDR3 length: 16 amino acids. V lost 2 bases and J lost 2, with 15 bases in between. Per the germline V gene, CDR1 is MNHEY and CDR2 is SVGEGT. The DNA for the CDR3 is TGTGCCAGCAGTTACGGGTCGAGGGGATCGCAAGAGACCCAGTACTTC. This sequence encodes CASSYGSRGSQETQYF.

This clonotype was counted at least ten times. The V call is TRBV7-3, the J call TRBJ2-1; the match to TRBD1 covers 8 bases. J was trimmed by 4 bases and V by 4 bases; bases with no gene match: 6. Per germline, CDR1 SGHTA and CDR2 FQGTGA. The CDR3 runs to 15 residues. CDR3 residues: CASSSATGAYNEQFF. DNA for the CDR3: TGTGCCAGCAGCTCCGCGACAGGGGCATACAATGAGCAGTTCTTC.

The rearrangement joins TRBV6-6 to TRBJ2-3; the match to TRBD1 covers 9 bases. Germline-derived CDR1 and CDR2 are MNHNY and SVGAGI (reference sequence). This CDR3 comprises 15 residues. J was trimmed by 4 bases and V by 5 bases; bases with no gene match: 7. CDR3 DNA sequence: TGTGCCAGCAGTCCGACGACAGGGGGAGCAGATACGCAGTATTTT. This encodes CASSPTTGGADTQYF.

The genes are TRBV20-1 and TRBJ1-2, with D perhaps TRBD1 (5 bases). The CDR3 spans 13 residues. Trimming took off 6 bases at V and 7 bases at J, with 18 bases between the two ends. In germline, CDR1 is DFQATT, CDR2 SNEGSKA (reference sequence). The CDR3 spells CSAQPGPTAGYTF. The CDR3 nucleotides read TGCAGTGCCCAACCGGGACCCACCGCTGGCTACACCTTC.

V and J are TRBV7-3 and TRBJ2-1; D unresolved. CDR1 is SGHTA, CDR2 FQGTGA, per germline. V lost 4 bases to trimming and J lost 13 bases, with 23 bases between them. The CDR3 consists of 15 residues. The DNA of the CDR3 is TGTGCCAGCAGCTCACAGCCAGGTTTACAAGAGACCCAGTTCTTC. The encoded protein is CASSSQPGLQETQFF.

This chain joins TRBV2 and TRBJ1-1; D is unresolved. The germline V gene has CDR1 SNHLY and CDR2 FYNNEI. Trimming shortened V by 10 bases and J by 5 bases, and 17 bases separated the two germline ends. This CDR3 is 13 amino acids long. Written as DNA, the CDR3 is TGTGCCAAGCTGACGGGCCCGATGACTGAAGCTTTCTTT. Translation gives CAKLTGPMTEAFF.

This clonotype came up many times. The chain is built from TRBV10-3 and TRBJ2-1, with D tentatively TRBD1 (6 bases). The CDR3 consists of 11 residues. V lost 10 bases, J lost 6 bases, and 10 bases lay in between. CDR1 and CDR2 from the germline V gene are ENHRY and SYGVKD. CDR3 nucleotide sequence: TGTGCCACCCAGACAGGCAATGAGCAGTTCTTC. As protein: CATQTGNEQFF.

The chain combines TRBV6-2 or TRBV6-3 with TRBJ1-2, with D uncertain. The germline CDR1 and CDR2 sequences are MNHEY and SVGEGT. The V end was cut by 2 bases, the J end by 7 bases, with 8 bases between. The CDR3 length is 12 residues. CDR3 region: CASSYTRSGYTF. The CDR3 DNA is TGTGCCAGCAGTTACACCAGGAGTGGCTACACCTTC.

This clonotype occurred a few times. The CDR3, as DNA: TGTGCCATCAGTGAGTCTCTTGGCTACACCTTC. Its protein product is CAISESLGYTF. The chain is built from TRBV10-3 and TRBJ1-2, with D uncertain. V was shortened by 0 bases and J by 7 bases, with 3 bases between the two germline ends. Germline CDR1 and CDR2: ENHRY and SYGVKD. The CDR3 is 11 amino acids.

The chain links TRBV24-1 to TRBJ2-5; D is possibly TRBD2 (6 bases). The CDR3 extends over 14 amino acids. V gave up 4 bases and J gave up 5 bases, with 13 bases separating them. Germline CDR1 and CDR2: KGHDR and SFDVKD. As DNA, the CDR3 is TGTGCCACCAGTGAGCGCATTGGAGGGGAGACCCAGTACTTC. The encoded protein is CATSERIGGETQYF.

The gene calls are TRBV29-1 and TRBJ1-5; TRBD1 agrees at 7 bases. The CDR3 runs to 13 residues. Germline-derived CDR1 and CDR2 are SQVTM and ANQGSEA. The V gene end was trimmed by 4 bases and the J gene end by 5 bases; junction bases not matched to a gene: 5. CDR3 bases: TGCAGCGTTGCAAGGGGGCGTGATCAGCCCCAGCATTTT. Translating gives CSVARGRDQPQHF.

Comment on this clonotype: Its ends do not fully match the called genes, so a read error is possible. This sequence joins TRBV7-9 and TRBJ1-1; 9 bases fit TRBD1. In germline, CDR1 is SEHNR, CDR2 FQNEAQ (reference sequence). The length of the CDR3 is 15 residues. Written as DNA, the CDR3 is TGTGCCAGCAGCTTATATGGACAGGGGAACTCTGAAGCTTTCTTT. As protein: CASSLYGQGNSEAFF. The entire variable domain, with the rest obtained from reference TRBV7-9 and TRBJ1-1, is as follows: DTGVSQNPRHKITKRGQNVTFRCDPISEHNRLYWYRQTLGQGPEFLTYFQNEAQLEKSRLLSDRFSAERPKGSFSTLEIQRTEQGDSAMYLCASSLYGQGNSEAFFGQGTRLTVV.